A single sample is the source of the 8 T cell receptor beta chains below, sequenced in a study of blood T cell repertoires in COVID-19. Using immunoSEQ multiplex PCR, the repertoire was profiled, and TCRdb retains in-frame clones only, with some absent. The sample lists nearly 350,000 clones, 91% occurring once. The source material was peripheral blood. These TCRs come from a woman between 18 and 30 years old who had recovered from COVID-19.

The chain joins TRBV7-2 to TRBJ2-7, with 7 bases lining up with TRBD1. With V trimmed by 9 bases and J by 2 bases, 7 bases remained unmatched. The CDR3 has 13 amino acids. Germline values: CDR1 SGHTA, CDR2 FQGNSA. This CDR3 is CARGRGGTYEQYV. The CDR3 DNA reads as TGTGCCAGGGGGAGAGGGGGCACCTACGAGCAGTACGTC.

The chain employs TRBV2 and TRBJ2-6, with 9 bases that match TRBD1. V trimming: 6 bases; J trimming: 0 bases; junction bases outside the gene matches: 9. Germline CDR1 SNHLY, CDR2 FYNNEI. CDR3 length: 18 amino acids. CDR3 DNA: TGTGCCAGCAGAAGGGGACAGGGTTTGGCCTCTGGGGCCAACGTCCTGACTTTC. Amino acids: CASRRGQGLASGANVLTF.

The chain carries TRBV19 and TRBJ2-7, with 10 bases aligning to TRBD1. Germline V CDR1 and CDR2: LNHDA, SQIVND (reference sequence). The CDR3 has 16 residues. CDR3 amino acids: CDTSPGQGTPSCEQYV. For the CDR3, the DNA is TGTGACACCTCTCCGGGACAGGGGACCCCATCCTGCGAGCAGTACGTC.

The table lists this clone with a few counts. The chain joins TRBV7-9 to TRBJ2-7; D unresolved. The CDR3 totals 13 residues. V lost 1 base, J lost 2 bases, and 6 bases lay in between. In germline, CDR1 is SEHNR, CDR2 FQNEAQ (reference sequence). The CDR3 DNA sequence: TGTGCCAGCAGCTTAGACAGTACCTACGAGCAGTACGTC. Encoded protein: CASSLDSTYEQYV.

The V call is TRBV7-8, the J call TRBJ1-5; D not certain. Looked up from germline, CDR1 is SGHVS and CDR2 is FQNEAQ. The CDR3 runs 15 residues. V was shortened by 1 base and J by 4 bases, with 11 bases between the two germline ends. CDR3 nucleotide sequence: TGTGCCAGCAGCTTAGACGGCGGCTTAAATCAGCCCCAGCATTTT. It specifies CASSLDGGLNQPQHF.

The V and J genes are TRBV29-1 and TRBJ1-5, with D possibly TRBD1 on 6 matching bases. The CDR3 is 14 residues long. In germline, CDR1 is SQVTM, CDR2 ANQGSEA. Trimming cost V 5 bases and J 5 bases, with 16 bases left between them. The CDR3 sequence is CSVMEGGAHQPQHF. The DNA of the CDR3 is TGCAGCGTTATGGAGGGGGGGGCTCATCAGCCCCAGCATTTT.

CDR3 nucleotide sequence: TGTGCCAGTAGTATAGATCGAGGCAGCCCCGGATCGAACTCCTACAATGAGCAGTTCTTC. Amino acids: CASSIDRGSPGSNSYNEQFF. The V call is TRBV19, the J call TRBJ2-1, with D unclear. The germline CDR1 and CDR2 sequences are LNHDA and SQIVND (reference sequence). Trimming removed 0 bases from V and 0 bases from J, with 21 bases in between. There are 20 residues in the CDR3.

V is TRBV5-1 and J is TRBJ1-1, with D maybe TRBD1 (6 bases). Germline loops: CDR1 SGHRS, CDR2 YFSETQ. This CDR3 region has 14 residues. V dropped 4 bases and J dropped 1 base, with 11 bases sitting between them. The CDR3 reads CASSLGQTNTEAFF. The CDR3 bases are TGCGCCAGCAGCCTAGGACAGACGAACACTGAAGCTTTCTTT.